The T cell receptor (beta chain) under discussion was sequenced for a study of sequential checkpoint blockade in melanoma. Treatment here: randomized to nivolumab then ipilimumab (arm A) or the reverse (arm B). Method: immunoSEQ multiplex PCR; TCRdb's copy keeps in-frame clones and lacks some. The sample includes under 9,500 clones, roughly three fifths of them seen just once. Trimming shortened V by 0 bases and J by 7 bases, and 19 bases separated the two germline ends. Germline V gene sequence: CDR1 SGHRS, CDR2 YFSETQ. The length of the CDR3 is 17 residues. The specimen was CD8+ T cells sorted from blood (inferred from file names), collected from a patient given nivolumab and ipilimumab in sequence. The sequence came from a human donor with melanoma. V and J are TRBV5-1 and TRBJ1-4; D not resolved. The CDR3 coding sequence is TGCGCCAGCAGCTTGGGAATGGGGAGATCGTCTCGTGAAAAACTGTTTTTT. Protein: CASSLGMGRSSREKLFF.